This T cell receptor beta chain was retrieved from a study of T cell repertoires in cytomegalovirus infection (dated by TCRdb to between 2018 and 2020). Regarding the research as a whole: Peptide stimulations targeted recently identified HLA-C-restricted CMV epitopes, whose presentation resists viral immunomodulation, together with well-studied HLA-B-restricted epitopes. The HLA type of each donor mattered for the analysis, because public TCR beta signatures pointed to carriage of CMV infection along with the matching HLA type. Study-wide conclusions, independent of this receptor: The ex vivo response was dominated by HLA-C-restricted CMV-specific TCR beta clonotypes, which also provided the single most frequent clonotype in two of eight donors. In both this cohort and an independent 352-donor cohort, the cumulative frequency of public TCR beta family members distinguished carriers of CMV infection plus the relevant HLA type.

In the paper's terms, the treatment or condition label means: in vitro stimulation with specific CMV peptide epitopes to enrich CMV-specific T cells. The reads were generated on an Illumina HiSeq 1500. Clones were called with MiXCR by TCRdb after fastp trimmed the public reads at Q25, and only in-frame beta chains were retained. One record per CDR3 amino acid sequence lists the most common genes and DNA. The sample table lists fewer than 200,000 distinct CDR3 sequences, about 20% of them with a count of one. Clones ranked in the top ten supply roughly 25% of the sample. The CDR3 has 14 amino acids, counting the end cysteine and phenylalanine. Only CDR3 DNA remains: 42 bases, in frame from the first base. CDR1 and CDR2 (MNHEY, SMNVEV) derive from the germline V gene (reference sequence). V and J are truncated by 6 bases and 6 bases respectively, leaving an intervening sequence of 15 bases. This clonotype has just a few counts. Its cognate antigen has yet to be identified. No base qualities exist here, and no much larger clone lies one base off it.

The rearranged segments are TRBV27 and TRBJ1-5, with a tentative D gene TRBD1 over 5 matching bases. Sequenced here: CD8+ T cells from cultured PBMCs, sampled from culture after CMV antigen stimulation. This TCR was sampled from a human donor in good health (CMV status not recorded). Some clones in this sample may be carry-over from other donors' samples. CDR3 sequence: CASSPGGSGQPQHF. The DNA is TGTGCCAGCAGCCCCGGGGGTTCGGGTCAGCCCCAGCATTTT.